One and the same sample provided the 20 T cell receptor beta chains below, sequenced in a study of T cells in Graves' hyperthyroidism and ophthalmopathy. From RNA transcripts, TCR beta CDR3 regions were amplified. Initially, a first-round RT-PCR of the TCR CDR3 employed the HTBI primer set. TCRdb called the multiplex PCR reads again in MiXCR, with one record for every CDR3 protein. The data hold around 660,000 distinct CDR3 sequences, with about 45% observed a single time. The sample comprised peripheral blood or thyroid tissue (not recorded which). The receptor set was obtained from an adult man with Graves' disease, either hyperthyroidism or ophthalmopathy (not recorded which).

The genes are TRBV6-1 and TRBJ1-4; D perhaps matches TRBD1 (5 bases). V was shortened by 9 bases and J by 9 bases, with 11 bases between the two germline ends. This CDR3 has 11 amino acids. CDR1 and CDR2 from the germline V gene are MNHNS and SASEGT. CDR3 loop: CASGTVKKLFF. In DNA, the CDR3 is TGTGCCAGTGGGACGGTAAAAAAACTGTTTTTT.

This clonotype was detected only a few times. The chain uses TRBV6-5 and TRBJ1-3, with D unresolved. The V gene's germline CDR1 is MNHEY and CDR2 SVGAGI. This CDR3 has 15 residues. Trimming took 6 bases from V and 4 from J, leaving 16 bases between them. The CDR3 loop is CASRPSMAGGNTIYF. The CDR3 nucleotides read TGTGCCAGCAGGCCCAGCATGGCTGGCGGAAACACCATATATTTT.

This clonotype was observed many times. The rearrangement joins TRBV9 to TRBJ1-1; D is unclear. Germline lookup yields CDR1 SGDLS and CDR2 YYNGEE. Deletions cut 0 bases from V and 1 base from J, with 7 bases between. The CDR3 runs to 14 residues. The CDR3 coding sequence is TGTGCCAGCAGCGTAGAGGCCCAGAACACTGAAGCTTTCTTT. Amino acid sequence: CASSVEAQNTEAFF.

The DNA of the CDR3 is TGTGCCAGCACATCGGGGGGGCTTGGAAACACCATATATTTT. Translated: CASTSGGLGNTIYF. The rearrangement joins TRBV25-1 to TRBJ1-3, with D maybe TRBD1 (6 bases). Trimming cost V 7 bases and J 3 bases, with 13 bases left between them. The CDR3 is 14 residues long. Germline assignment: CDR1 MGHDK and CDR2 SYGVNS.

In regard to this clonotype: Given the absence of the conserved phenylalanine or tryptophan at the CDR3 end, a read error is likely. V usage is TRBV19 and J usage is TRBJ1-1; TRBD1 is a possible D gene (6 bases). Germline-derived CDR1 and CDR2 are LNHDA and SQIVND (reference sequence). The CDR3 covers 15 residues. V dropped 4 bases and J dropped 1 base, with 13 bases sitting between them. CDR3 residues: CASSSSGVRNTEAFL. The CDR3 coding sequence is TGTGCCAGTAGTAGCTCAGGGGTAAGGAACACTGAAGCTTTCCTT.

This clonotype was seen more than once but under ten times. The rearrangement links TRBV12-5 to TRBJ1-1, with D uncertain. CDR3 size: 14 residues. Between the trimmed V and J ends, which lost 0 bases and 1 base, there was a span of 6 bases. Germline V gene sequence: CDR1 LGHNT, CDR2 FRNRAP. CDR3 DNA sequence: TGTGCTAGTGGTTTGGTGATGGCGAACACTGAAGCTTTCTTT. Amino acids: CASGLVMANTEAFF.

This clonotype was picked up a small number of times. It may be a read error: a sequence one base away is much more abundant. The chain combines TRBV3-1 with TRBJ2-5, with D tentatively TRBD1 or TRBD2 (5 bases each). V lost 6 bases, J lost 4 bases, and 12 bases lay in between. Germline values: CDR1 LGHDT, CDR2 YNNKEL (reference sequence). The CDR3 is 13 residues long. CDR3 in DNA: TGTGCCAGCAGTGAGGGGAAGACAGAGACCCAGTACTTC. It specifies CASSEGKTETQYF.

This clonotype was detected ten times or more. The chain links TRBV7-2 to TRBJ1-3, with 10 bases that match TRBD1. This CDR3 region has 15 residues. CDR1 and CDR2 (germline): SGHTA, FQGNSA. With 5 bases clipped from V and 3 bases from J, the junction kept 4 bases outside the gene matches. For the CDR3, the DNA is TGTGCCAGCAGCCCAGACAGGGGGCATGGAAACACCATATATTTT. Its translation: CASSPDRGHGNTIYF.

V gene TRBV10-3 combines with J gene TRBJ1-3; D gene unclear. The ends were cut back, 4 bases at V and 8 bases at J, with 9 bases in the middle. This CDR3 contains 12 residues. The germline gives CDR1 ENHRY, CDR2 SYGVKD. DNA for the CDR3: TGTGCCATCAGTGGATCCGGGGACACCATATATTTT. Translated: CAISGSGDTIYF.

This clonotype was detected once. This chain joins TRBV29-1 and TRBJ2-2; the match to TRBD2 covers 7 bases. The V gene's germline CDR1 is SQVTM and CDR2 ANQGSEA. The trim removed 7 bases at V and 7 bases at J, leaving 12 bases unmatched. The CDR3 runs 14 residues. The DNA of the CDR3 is TGCAGCGCAACTAGCGCCGCCCACATCGGGGAGCTGTTTTTT. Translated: CSATSAAHIGELFF.

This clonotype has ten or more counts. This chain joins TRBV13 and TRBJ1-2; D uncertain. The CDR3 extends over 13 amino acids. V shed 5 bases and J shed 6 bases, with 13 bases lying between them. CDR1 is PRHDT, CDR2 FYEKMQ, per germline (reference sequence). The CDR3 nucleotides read TGTGCCAGCAGCCCGGGCCGGGATGATGGCTACACCTTC. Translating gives CASSPGRDDGYTF. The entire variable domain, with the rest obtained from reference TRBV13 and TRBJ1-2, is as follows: AAGVIQSPRHLIKEKRETATLKCYPIPRHDTVYWYQQGPGQDPQFLISFYEKMQSDKGSIPDRFSAQQFSDYHSELNMSSLELGDSALYFCASSPGRDDGYTFGSGTRLTVV.

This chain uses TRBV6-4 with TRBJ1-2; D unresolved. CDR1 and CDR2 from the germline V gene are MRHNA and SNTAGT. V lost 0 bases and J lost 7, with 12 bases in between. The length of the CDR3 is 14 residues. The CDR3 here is CASSDSWRASGYTF. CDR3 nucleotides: TGTGCCAGCAGTGACTCATGGAGGGCGAGTGGCTACACCTTC.

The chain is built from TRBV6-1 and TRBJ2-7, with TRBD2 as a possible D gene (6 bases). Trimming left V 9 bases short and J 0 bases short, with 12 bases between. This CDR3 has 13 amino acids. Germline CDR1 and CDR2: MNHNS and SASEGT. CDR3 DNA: TGTGCCAGGGGGACTGAGAGCTCCTACGAGCAGTACTTC. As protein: CARGTESSYEQYF.

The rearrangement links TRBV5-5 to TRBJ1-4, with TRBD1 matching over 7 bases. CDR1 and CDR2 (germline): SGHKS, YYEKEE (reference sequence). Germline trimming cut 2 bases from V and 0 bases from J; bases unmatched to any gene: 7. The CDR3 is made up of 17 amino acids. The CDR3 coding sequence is TGTGCCAGCAGCTTACGGGGGGACAGCTCAACTAATGAAAAACTGTTTTTT. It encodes CASSLRGDSSTNEKLFF.

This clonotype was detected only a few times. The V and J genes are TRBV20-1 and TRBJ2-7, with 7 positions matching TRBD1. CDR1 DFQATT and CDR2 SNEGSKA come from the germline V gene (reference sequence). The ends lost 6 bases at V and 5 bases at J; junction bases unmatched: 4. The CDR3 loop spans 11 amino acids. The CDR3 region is CSAGDSHEQYF. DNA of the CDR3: TGCAGTGCCGGGGACAGCCACGAGCAGTACTTC.

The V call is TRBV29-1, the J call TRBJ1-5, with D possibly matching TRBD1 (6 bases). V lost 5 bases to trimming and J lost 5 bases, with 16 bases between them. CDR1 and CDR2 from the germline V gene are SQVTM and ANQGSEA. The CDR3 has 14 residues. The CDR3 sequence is CSVNTGTIDQPQHF. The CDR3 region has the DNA TGCAGCGTTAACACAGGGACAATCGATCAGCCCCAGCATTTT.

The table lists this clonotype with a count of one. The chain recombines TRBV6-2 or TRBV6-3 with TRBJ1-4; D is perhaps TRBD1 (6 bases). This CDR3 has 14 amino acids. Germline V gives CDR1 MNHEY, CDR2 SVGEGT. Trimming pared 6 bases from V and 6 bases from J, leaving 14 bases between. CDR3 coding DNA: TGTGCCAGCAGCGGGGGGCAGAGGCATGAAAAACTGTTTTTT. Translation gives CASSGGQRHEKLFF.

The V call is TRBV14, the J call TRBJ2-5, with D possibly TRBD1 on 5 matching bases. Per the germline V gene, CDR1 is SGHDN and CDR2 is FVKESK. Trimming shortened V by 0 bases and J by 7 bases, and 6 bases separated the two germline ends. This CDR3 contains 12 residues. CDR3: CASSQEGVTQYF. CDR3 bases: TGTGCCAGCAGCCAAGAAGGGGTGACCCAGTACTTC.

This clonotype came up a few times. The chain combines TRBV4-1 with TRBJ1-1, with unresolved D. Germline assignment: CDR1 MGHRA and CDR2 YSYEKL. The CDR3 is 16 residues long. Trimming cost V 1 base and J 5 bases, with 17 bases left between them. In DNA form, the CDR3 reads TGCGCCAGCAGCCAAGTGCCGGGCCGGGGAAGAACTGAAGCTTTCTTT. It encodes CASSQVPGRGRTEAFF.

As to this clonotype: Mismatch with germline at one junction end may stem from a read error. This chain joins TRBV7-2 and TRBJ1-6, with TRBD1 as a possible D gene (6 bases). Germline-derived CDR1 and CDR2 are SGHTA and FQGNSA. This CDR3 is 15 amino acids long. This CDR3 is CASSQEQGMDSPLHF. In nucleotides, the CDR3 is TGCGCCAGCAGCCAAGAGCAGGGGATGGATTCACCCCTCCACTTT. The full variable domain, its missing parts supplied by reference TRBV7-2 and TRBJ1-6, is GAGVSQSPSNKVTEKGKDVELRCDPISGHTALYWYRQSLGQGLEFLIYFQGNSAPDKSGLPSDRFSAERTGGSVSTLTIQRTQQEDSAVYLCASSQEQGMDSPLHFGNGTRLTVT.